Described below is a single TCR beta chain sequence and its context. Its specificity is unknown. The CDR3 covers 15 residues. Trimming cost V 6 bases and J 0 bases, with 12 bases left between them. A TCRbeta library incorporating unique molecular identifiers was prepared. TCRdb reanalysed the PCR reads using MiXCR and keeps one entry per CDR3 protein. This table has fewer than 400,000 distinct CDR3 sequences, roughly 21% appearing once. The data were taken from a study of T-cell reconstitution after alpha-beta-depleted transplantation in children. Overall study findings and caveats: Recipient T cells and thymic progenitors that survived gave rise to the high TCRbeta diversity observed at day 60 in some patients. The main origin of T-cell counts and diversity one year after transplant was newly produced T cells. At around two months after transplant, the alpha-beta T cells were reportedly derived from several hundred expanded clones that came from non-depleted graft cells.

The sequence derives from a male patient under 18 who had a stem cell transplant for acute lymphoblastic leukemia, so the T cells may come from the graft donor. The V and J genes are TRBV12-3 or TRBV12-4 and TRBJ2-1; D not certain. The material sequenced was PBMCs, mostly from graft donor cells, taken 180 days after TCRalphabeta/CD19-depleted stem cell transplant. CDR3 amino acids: CASSQWGSSYNEQFF. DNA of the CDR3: TGTGCCAGCAGCCAATGGGGTAGCTCCTACAATGAGCAGTTCTTC.